This TCR beta chain comes out of a study of STAT5B mutations in CD4+ large granular lymphocyte leukemia. The assay was run at survey level. Profiling relied on immunoSEQ multiplex PCR, and the TCRdb table lists in-frame clones only, not all of them. The sample includes about 30,000 clones, around three quarters of them seen just once. Overall study results and limits: Without putative leukemic clones, patient CD4-sorted repertoires remained more clonal than healthy CD4+ repertoires. Main leukemic clonotypes were patient-specific, but 20% to 25% appeared at low frequency elsewhere.

The V end was cut by 2 bases, the J end by 5 bases, with 3 bases between. Germline lookup yields CDR1 DFQATT and CDR2 SNEGSKA (reference sequence). The CDR3 runs 10 residues. This clone was seen a few times. Its matching antigen is unknown. The genes are TRBV20-1 and TRBJ2-5; no reliable D call. This sequence was found in a human donor in good health. Material for sequencing was CD4+ T cells from blood buffy coats. CDR3 in DNA: TGCAGTGCTAGACGGGAGACCCAGTACTTC. Translated, it gives CSARRETQYF.